Below, one T cell receptor beta chain is given with its context. Its antigen target is currently unknown. The sample holds no much larger clone one base away, and base qualities are not on file. Participants in the prospective study were aged 18 to 89 years, lived in about two dozen United States geographic areas, and enrolled through a virtual design. To assign participants to cohorts, the prospective study relied on clinical history that participants themselves reported in a screening survey and a study questionnaire. Recovered participants in ImmuneRACE Cohort 3 were defined as having two consecutive negative NP/OP PCR tests, clearance from a healthcare professional, or resolution of symptoms. Mobile phlebotomists in the prospective study collected whole blood, serum and a nasopharyngeal or oropharyngeal swab from every participant. Over an approximately 2-month period, participants in the prospective study had the option of providing additional blood draws and questionnaires. Blood samples from the prospective study were shipped frozen or at room temperature prior to DNA extraction.

At the junction V is shortened by 3 bases and J by 8 bases, with 17 bases in between. The CDR3, cysteine through phenylalanine, is 14 amino acids long. The DNA shown is the 42-base CDR3, in frame from base 1. The germline V gene (reference sequence) yields DFQATT for CDR1 and SNEGSKA for CDR2. This sample is drawn from a study of blood T cell repertoires in COVID-19 (TCRdb year 2020). About the full investigation: Samples covering the acute and convalescent phases of COVID-19 were provided by collaborators in the United States, Italy and Spain. A de-identified subject ID, COVID-19 status, age in years and sex were almost always included in the sample metadata. A freely available public database, intended as a resource for researchers studying the immune response to SARS-CoV-2, is where the repertoires were released. Where available, HLA class I and class II types were obtained from metadata supplied by the sample provider rather than from assay-based typing. Subjects who had been exposed to COVID-19, were actively infected with it, or had recovered from it provided the deeply sampled blood TCRbeta repertoires that made up the dataset. The prospective study material was composed of cDNA or gDNA derived from T cells, B-cell-depleted T cells, or PBMCs. Samples were obtained from the ongoing ImmuneRACE study (first 160 participants) and from 950 to 1,500 subjects provided by 6 global collaborators.

Study-level results and caveats: The amount of clinical and demographic metadata varied by source and participant and was provided uncurated.

TCRbeta CDR3 regions were amplified from genomic DNA by means of the immunoSEQ Assay, a bias-controlled multiplex PCR. As for the original processing: Within the assay, amplification of reference gene primers was used to estimate how many nucleated cells each sample contained. To quantify the absolute abundance of each unique TCRbeta CDR3 rearrangement, sequence reads were collapsed and filtered. For each sample, productive Simpson clonality was calculated as the square root of Simpson's diversity index across productive rearrangements. This immuneACCESS table, as held by TCRdb, lists in-frame sequences with V and J called but not all clones. Of the missing ones, under half trace to an unresolved V gene in checked studies; the others have no known cause. V and J calls and clone size are given by that table; D and trimming were obtained from the DNA. For this sample the table gives some 270,000 clones, of which 65% to 85% were detected only once. More than 3% of the sample lies in the top ten.

Material for sequencing was PBMCs or T cells enriched from blood (not recorded which). The rearranged segments are TRBV20-1 and TRBJ2-1; TRBD2 is a weak D gene call, 5 bases matching. This clonotype originated in a man in his fifties or sixties who had recovered from COVID-19. The CDR3 reads as follows: CSASVGATRHEQFF. The base sequence is TGCAGTGCTAGTGTGGGAGCCACCCGACATGAGCAGTTCTTC.